Here is one TCR beta chain with its context. The antigen this receptor binds is unknown. It has no much larger one-base neighbor in the sample; base qualities were not kept. The CDR3 regions of human TCRbeta chains were analyzed by immunosequencing. For the original study's pipeline: Repertoire TCRs were checked for matches against a reference library of SARS-CoV-2-specific TCRs that had been generated using the MIRA antigen-specificity platform. Breadth was defined as the fraction of unique TCRs that were SARS-CoV-2-associated. Depth was defined as the fraction of total T cells that were SARS-CoV-2-associated. Using the MIRA data, each spike-specific TCR was mapped to the spike region that the TCR reacts to and placed in a CD4 or CD8 class. Log10-transformed breadth and depth values were compared by one-way ANOVA with Sidak's multiple comparisons tests. This immuneACCESS table, as held by TCRdb, lists in-frame sequences with V and J called but not all clones. Of the missing ones, under half trace to an unresolved V gene in checked studies; the others have no known cause. The DNA was the basis for D and trimming; V, J and clone size are from that table. The sample table holds under 70,000 clones, of which roughly three quarters were seen once. The biggest ten clones account for over 12% of the sample.

The sample is drawn from a study of T cell responses to AZD1222 COVID-19 vaccine (TCRdb year 2021). About the study as a whole: AZD1222 recipients whose second dose came at about 4 weeks and those whose second dose came at about 12 weeks were combined into one group, since spike-specific TCR depth and breadth did not differ between the two schedules. A total of approximately 240 trial participants underwent TCR sequencing, of whom 207 received two doses of AZD1222 and about 26 received two doses of the MenACWY control vaccine. Enrollment into the trials was organized by age into subgroups of 18-55, 56-69 and 70-plus years, and those subgroups contained approximately 150, 30 and 60 TCR-sequenced participants, respectively. Study-wide conclusions, independent of this receptor: Conclusions about previously exposed vaccinees were limited because only 6 or 7 AZD1222 recipients were SARS-CoV-2 seropositive at baseline. Vaccine-associated CD4 TCRs spanned the whole spike protein, with dominant responses in regions 160-218 and 743-854. In the small 56-69-year group, the increase in depth fell short of significance, most likely because of low power. Nearly half of unique spike-specific TCRs reportedly recognized epitopes outside regions mutated in the B.1.351 and B.1.1.7 variants. Because no day 14 peak-response samples were available, repertoires were characterized only after the peak T cell response. A significant rise in spike-specific TCR breadth and depth was observed after two AZD1222 doses relative to day 0 and relative to MenACWY recipients. Most participants were white British and females outnumbered males, and the authors suggested that clonal diversity may have been underestimated.

The intended sense of this specimen's time point label: baseline before first vaccination. Vaccinee samples came from UK trials COV001 and COV002, including a single-blind randomized controlled phase 2/3 trial of AZD1222 (ChAdOx1 nCoV-19) in healthy adults. Trial participant PBMC samples were collected at day 0 and day 28 after the second dose for TCRbeta chain sequencing. Trimming takes 4 bases off V and 6 bases off J; junction bases not matched to a gene: 10. Per the germline V gene (reference sequence), MNHEY is the CDR1 and SMNVEV is the CDR2. The cysteine opens and the phenylalanine closes a CDR3 of 15 amino acids. The retained sequence is limited to the CDR3, 45 bases, with the frame set at the first base.

The rearranged segments are TRBV27 and TRBJ1-2, with 8 middle bases fitting TRBD1. The sequence came from an adult in good health. Sequenced material: peripheral blood, taken on day 0 of AZD1222 vaccination. The nucleotide sequence is TGTGCCAGCAGTTGGGCAGGGGGCTACAACGATGGCTACACCTTC. It encodes CASSWAGGYNDGYTF.